What follows are 23 T cell receptor beta chains derived from one specimen sequenced in a study of cytomegalovirus exposure and HLA in healthy donors. Profiling relied on immunoSEQ multiplex PCR, and the TCRdb table lists in-frame clones only, not all of them. The sample holds roughly 330,000 clones; about 90% are singletons and the top ten take roughly 1.1%. Sequencing was performed on PBMCs. The receptor set was obtained from a woman aged 30 to 39 in good health and CMV-seropositive.

The J gene is TRBJ2-1, the V gene TRBV5-1; 9 bases map to TRBD2. In germline, CDR1 is SGHRS, CDR2 YFSETQ. Losses at the gene ends were 3 bases for V and 5 bases for J; bases not matched to a gene: 6. CDR3 length equals 15 residues. CDR3 sequence: CASSSASGENNEQFF. The CDR3 DNA sequence: TGCGCCAGCAGCTCTGCTAGCGGGGAGAACAATGAGCAGTTCTTC.

The sample holds a few counts of this clone. The CDR3 nucleotides are TGCGCCAGCAGCCAGACTAGCGTCTTAAGCTCCTACAATGAGCAGTTCTTC. Residues: CASSQTSVLSSYNEQFF. J is TRBJ2-1 and V is TRBV4-3, with 8 nucleotides matching TRBD2. CDR1 LGHNA and CDR2 YSLEER come from the germline V gene. The V gene end was trimmed by 3 bases and the J gene end by 0 bases; junction bases not matched to a gene: 7. The CDR3 contains 17 residues.

The chain links TRBV2 to TRBJ2-7, with D possibly TRBD1 on 5 matching bases. There are 11 residues in the CDR3. Germline V gives CDR1 SNHLY, CDR2 FYNNEI. Trimming took 5 bases from V and 4 from J, leaving 6 bases between them. CDR3 DNA sequence: TGTGCCAGCAGTAGACAGTACGAGCAGTACTTC. As protein: CASSRQYEQYF.

The chain employs TRBV6-6 and TRBJ2-1; D not resolved. Germline CDR1 reads MNHNY; CDR2 reads SVGAGI (reference sequence). The CDR3 has 11 residues. The V end lost 0 bases, the J end lost 8 bases, and 2 bases lay between the germline ends. The CDR3: CASSYSHEQFF. The CDR3 bases are TGTGCCAGCAGTTACTCACATGAGCAGTTCTTC.

The CDR3 DNA follows: TGCGCCAGCAGCTCACGGGAAGCCGGTATCTACGAGCAGTACTTC. This encodes CASSSREAGIYEQYF. The chain couples TRBV5-1 to TRBJ2-7; possible D gene TRBD2, 5 bases. Looked up from germline, CDR1 is SGHRS and CDR2 is YFSETQ. V gave up 3 bases and J gave up 3 bases, with 16 bases separating them. This CDR3 is 15 amino acids long. The full variable domain, its missing parts supplied by reference TRBV5-1 and TRBJ2-7, is KAGVTQTPRYLIKTRGQQVTLSCSPISGHRSVSWYQQTPGQGLQFLFEYFSETQRNKGNFPGRFSGRQFSNSRSEMNVSTLELGDSALYLCASSSREAGIYEQYFGPGTRLTVT.

The chain links TRBV5-6 to TRBJ1-3, with 9 nucleotides matching TRBD1. Unmatched junction bases numbered 1, after V lost 3 bases and J lost 3 bases. Germline-derived CDR1 and CDR2 are SGHDT and YYEEEE. The CDR3 is 14 amino acids. The CDR3, as DNA: TGTGCCAGCAGCTGGACAGGGGATGGAAACACCATATATTTT. It encodes CASSWTGDGNTIYF.

This clone was detected only a few times. The chain has TRBV6-5 and TRBJ2-7; tentatively, D is TRBD2 (6 bases). Per germline, CDR1 MNHEY and CDR2 SVGAGI. Trimming shortened V by 4 bases and J by 6 bases, and 16 bases separated the two germline ends. The CDR3 runs 14 residues. This chain's CDR3 is CASSSPGLLGEQYF. In DNA, the CDR3 is TGTGCCAGCAGTTCTCCGGGACTCCTCGGCGAGCAGTACTTC.

The rearrangement links TRBV6-5 to TRBJ1-1; D is perhaps TRBD1 (5 bases). Between the trimmed V and J ends, which lost 6 bases and 11 bases, there was a span of 19 bases. In germline, CDR1 is MNHEY, CDR2 SVGAGI. CDR3 size: 13 residues. CDR3: CASRTDSSSMAFF. CDR3 sequence (DNA): TGTGCCAGCAGAACAGACAGCAGTAGCATGGCTTTCTTT.

This clone appeared a few times. The V gene is TRBV6-6, the J gene TRBJ1-1, with 7 bases lining up with TRBD1. V dropped 6 bases and J dropped 5; count of bases not matched to a gene: 6. CDR3 size: 13 residues. The germline CDR1 and CDR2 sequences are MNHNY and SVGAGI (reference sequence). The CDR3 bases are TGTGCCAGCAGCCGACAGGGTGAAACTGAAGCTTTCTTT. Translation: CASSRQGETEAFF.

CDR3 coding DNA: TGTGCCAGCAGTTCCAGGGAGGTATTTTACGAGCAGTACTTC. It specifies CASSSREVFYEQYF. This rearrangement joins TRBV28 to TRBJ2-7; possibly TRBD2 for D (6 bases). Germline V CDR1 and CDR2: MDHEN, SYDVKM. Trimming cost V 4 bases and J 4 bases, with 14 bases left between them. The CDR3 runs 14 residues.

This chain uses TRBV5-5 with TRBJ1-1; TRBD1 might be the D (6 bases). The V gene's germline CDR1 is SGHKS and CDR2 YYEKEE (reference sequence). The V gene lost 3 bases and the J gene lost 4 bases, with 13 bases spanning the gap. The CDR3 extends over 14 amino acids. The CDR3 DNA is TGTGCCAGCAGCTCAGGGGTTGAGGGCACTGAAGCTTTCTTT. Its protein product is CASSSGVEGTEAFF.

The rearrangement links TRBV6-5 to TRBJ1-3; possible D gene TRBD1, 5 bases. Trimming shortened V by 2 bases and J by 0 bases, and 11 bases separated the two germline ends. CDR1 is MNHEY and CDR2 is SVGAGI in the germline V gene. This CDR3 comprises 16 residues. For the CDR3, the DNA is TGTGCCAGCAGTTACACGGAGGGACTCTCTGGAAACACCATATATTTT. It codes for CASSYTEGLSGNTIYF.

The V and J genes are TRBV13 and TRBJ1-6; a weak D match, TRBD1 (5 bases). CDR1 and CDR2 from the germline V gene are PRHDT and FYEKMQ (reference sequence). This CDR3 is built from 15 residues. V was pared by 2 bases and J by 7 bases, with 12 bases between. CDR3 residues: CASSLQGNSNSPLHF. CDR3 DNA: TGTGCCAGCAGCTTACAGGGAAATAGCAATTCACCCCTCCACTTT.

This clone was picked up one time. This chain uses TRBV2 with TRBJ2-7; D remains ambiguous. Per the germline V gene, CDR1 is SNHLY and CDR2 is FYNNEI. The CDR3 spans 12 residues. V gave up 0 bases and J gave up 4 bases, with 4 bases separating them. DNA of the CDR3: TGTGCCAGCAGTGAAGCTTTGTACGAGCAGTACTTC. The encoded protein is CASSEALYEQYF.

The gene calls are TRBV27 and TRBJ1-1; no definite D call. The V and J ends lost 0 bases and 5 bases respectively, with 10 bases between them. Germline V lookup: CDR1 MNHEY, CDR2 SMNVEV (reference sequence). This CDR3 has 14 residues. As DNA, the CDR3 is TGTGCCAGCAGTTTATCCTCCCGGGTTACTGAAGCTTTCTTT. This encodes CASSLSSRVTEAFF.

This rearrangement joins TRBV6-1 to TRBJ2-3; D remains ambiguous. V gave up 2 bases and J gave up 1 base, with 16 bases separating them. This CDR3 is 17 amino acids long. Germline CDR1 and CDR2: MNHNS and SASEGT. The CDR3 sequence: CASSESPNPAGTDTQYF. The CDR3 coding sequence is TGTGCCAGCAGTGAAAGCCCCAACCCCGCTGGCACAGATACGCAGTATTTT.

V usage is TRBV30 and J usage is TRBJ2-2, with D possibly being TRBD1 or TRBD2 (5 bases each). The germline V and J ends were trimmed by 0 bases and 3 bases, with 8 bases remaining between them. Looked up from germline, CDR1 is GTSNPN and CDR2 is SVGIG (reference sequence). The CDR3 runs to 14 residues. The CDR3 DNA reads as TGTGCCTGGAGTGTCGGGACCCACACCGGGGAGCTGTTTTTT. As protein: CAWSVGTHTGELFF.

The chain links TRBV2 to TRBJ2-7; D might be TRBD1 (6 bases). There are 13 residues in the CDR3. Germline assignment: CDR1 SNHLY and CDR2 FYNNEI. V was trimmed by 6 bases and J by 7 bases, leaving 16 bases between them. This chain's CDR3 is CASRVQGSVEQYF. The CDR3 DNA reads as TGTGCCAGCAGGGTACAGGGCTCGGTAGAGCAGTACTTC.

The V gene is TRBV15, the J gene TRBJ2-3; 12 bases fit TRBD2. Losses at the gene ends were 4 bases for V and 1 base for J; bases not matched to a gene: 3. This CDR3 has 16 residues. Per the germline V gene, CDR1 is LNHNV and CDR2 is YYDKDF (reference sequence). The CDR3 here is CATSTRLAGGTDTQYF. DNA of the CDR3: TGTGCCACCAGCACCCGACTAGCGGGGGGCACAGATACGCAGTATTTT.

This chain links TRBV5-1 with TRBJ2-7; D unclear. This CDR3 has 15 residues. Trimming took off 1 base at V and 3 bases at J, with 14 bases between the two ends. Germline CDR1 and CDR2: SGHRS and YFSETQ. The CDR3 DNA reads TGCGCCAGCAGCTTGAATCAACGGACGGACTACGAGCAGTACTTC. It encodes CASSLNQRTDYEQYF.

This clone was detected once. This sequence joins TRBV6-1 and TRBJ1-5, with TRBD1 matching over 7 bases. CDR1 is MNHNS, CDR2 SASEGT, per germline. The CDR3 sequence is 15 residues long. After removal of 4 bases from V and 4 bases from J, the junction contained 7 bases not matched to a gene. The CDR3: CASSAPRDSNQPQHF. The CDR3 nucleotides read TGTGCCAGCAGTGCCCCAAGGGACAGTAATCAGCCCCAGCATTTT.

The chain links TRBV27 to TRBJ2-7; D perhaps matches TRBD1 (6 bases). V shed 4 bases and J shed 10 bases, with 35 bases lying between them. Per the germline V gene, CDR1 is MNHEY and CDR2 is SMNVEV (reference sequence). The CDR3 is 19 residues long. The CDR3 here is CASSSSRQVLLATSSTQYF. Written as DNA, the CDR3 is TGTGCCAGCAGTTCGTCGAGACAGGTCCTACTTGCTACGAGCAGTACTCAGTACTTC.

The chain uses TRBV5-1 and TRBJ2-3; D not resolved. Trimming took 0 bases from V and 5 from J, leaving 7 bases between them. The length of the CDR3 is 13 residues. From germline, CDR1 is SGHRS and CDR2 YFSETQ. As DNA, the CDR3 is TGCGCCAGCAGCTTGGCCCTCGGAGATACGCAGTATTTT. Protein sequence: CASSLALGDTQYF.